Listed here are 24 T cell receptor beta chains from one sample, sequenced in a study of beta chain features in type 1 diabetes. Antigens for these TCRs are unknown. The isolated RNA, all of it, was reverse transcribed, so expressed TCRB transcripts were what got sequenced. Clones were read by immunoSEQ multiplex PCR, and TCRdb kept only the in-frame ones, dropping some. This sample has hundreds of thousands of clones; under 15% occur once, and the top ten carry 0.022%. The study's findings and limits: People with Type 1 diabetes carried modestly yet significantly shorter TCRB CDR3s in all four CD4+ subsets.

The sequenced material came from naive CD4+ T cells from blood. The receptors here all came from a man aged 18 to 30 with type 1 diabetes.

CDR3 bases: TGTGCCAGCAGCCAGAGACAGGGCCAAGAGACCCAGTACTTC. Translation gives CASSQRQGQETQYF. The chain recombines TRBV7-9 with TRBJ2-5; TRBD1 aligns across 7 bases. The ends lost 5 bases at V and 1 base at J; junction bases unmatched: 4. There are 14 residues in the CDR3. The germline gives CDR1 SEHNR, CDR2 FQNEAQ (reference sequence).

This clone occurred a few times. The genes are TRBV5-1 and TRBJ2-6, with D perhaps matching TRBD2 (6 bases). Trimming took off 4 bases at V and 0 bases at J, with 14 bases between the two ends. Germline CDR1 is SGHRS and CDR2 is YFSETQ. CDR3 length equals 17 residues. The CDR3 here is CASSALLGGSGANVLTF. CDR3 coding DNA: TGCGCCAGCAGCGCGTTACTCGGGGGCTCTGGGGCCAACGTCCTGACTTTC.

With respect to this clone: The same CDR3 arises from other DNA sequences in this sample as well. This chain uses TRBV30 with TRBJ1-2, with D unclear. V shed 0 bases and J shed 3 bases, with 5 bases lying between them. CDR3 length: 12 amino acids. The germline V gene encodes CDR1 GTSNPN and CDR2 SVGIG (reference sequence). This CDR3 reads CAWSVSDYGYTF. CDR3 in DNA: TGTGCCTGGAGTGTAAGTGACTATGGCTACACCTTC.

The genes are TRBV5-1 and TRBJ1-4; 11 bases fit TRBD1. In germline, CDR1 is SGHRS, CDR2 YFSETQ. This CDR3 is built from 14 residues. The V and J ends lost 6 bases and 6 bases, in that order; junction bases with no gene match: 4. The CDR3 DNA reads TGCGCCAGCACCTCGGGACAGGGGGATGAAAAACTGTTTTTT. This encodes CASTSGQGDEKLFF.

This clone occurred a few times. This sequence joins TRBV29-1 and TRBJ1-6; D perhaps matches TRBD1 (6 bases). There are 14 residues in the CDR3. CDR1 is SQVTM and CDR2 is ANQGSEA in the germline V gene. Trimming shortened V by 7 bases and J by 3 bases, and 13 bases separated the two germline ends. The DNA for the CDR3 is TGCAGCGCCCGAGGAGGGGGCTATAATTCACCCCTCCACTTT. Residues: CSARGGGYNSPLHF.

The CDR3, as DNA: TGTGCCAGCCACGACAGCAAGAATTCACCCCTCCACTTT. Translating it yields CASHDSKNSPLHF. V gene TRBV6-4 combines with J gene TRBJ1-6; maybe TRBD1 (5 bases). The CDR3 length is 13 residues. The ends were cut back, 8 bases at V and 7 bases at J, with 12 bases in the middle. Germline assignment: CDR1 MRHNA and CDR2 SNTAGT.

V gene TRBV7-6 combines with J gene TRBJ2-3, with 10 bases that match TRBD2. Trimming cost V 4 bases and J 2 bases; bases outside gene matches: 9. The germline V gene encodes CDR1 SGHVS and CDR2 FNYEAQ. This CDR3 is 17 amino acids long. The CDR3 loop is CASSWGLAGANTDTQYF. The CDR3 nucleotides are TGTGCCAGCAGCTGGGGGCTAGCGGGGGCAAACACAGATACGCAGTATTTT.

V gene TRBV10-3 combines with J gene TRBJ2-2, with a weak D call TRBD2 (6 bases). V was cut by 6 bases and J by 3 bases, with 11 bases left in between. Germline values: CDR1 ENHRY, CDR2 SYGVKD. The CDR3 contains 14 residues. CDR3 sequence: CAIRGDSDTGELFF. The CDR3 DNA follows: TGTGCCATCAGAGGGGACTCGGACACCGGGGAGCTGTTTTTT.

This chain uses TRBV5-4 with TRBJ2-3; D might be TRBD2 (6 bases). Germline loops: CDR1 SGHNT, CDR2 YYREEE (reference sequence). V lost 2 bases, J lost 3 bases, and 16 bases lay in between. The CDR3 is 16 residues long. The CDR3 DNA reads TGTGCCAGCAGCTTAGGGGTCGCGGGGAGTACAGATACGCAGTATTTT. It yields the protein CASSLGVAGSTDTQYF.

The CDR3 DNA reads TGTGCCAGTAGTTCGCCAGGGTGGTATGGGGCCAACGTCCTGACTTTC. Translated: CASSSPGWYGANVLTF. The chain is built from TRBV19 and TRBJ2-6, with D possibly being TRBD1 (5 bases). The CDR3 is made up of 16 amino acids. Germline CDR1 reads LNHDA; CDR2 reads SQIVND (reference sequence). The V gene lost 5 bases and the J gene lost 3 bases, with 14 bases spanning the gap.

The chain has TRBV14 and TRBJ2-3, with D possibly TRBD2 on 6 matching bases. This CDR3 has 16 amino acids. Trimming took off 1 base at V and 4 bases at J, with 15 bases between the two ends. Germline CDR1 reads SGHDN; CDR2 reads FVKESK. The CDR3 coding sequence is TGTGCCAGCAGCCAAGGGCCGGGACTGGGGTCAGATACGCAGTATTTT. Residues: CASSQGPGLGSDTQYF. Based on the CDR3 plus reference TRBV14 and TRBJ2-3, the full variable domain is EAGVTQFPSHSVIEKGQTVTLRCDPISGHDNLYWYRRVMGKEIKFLLHFVKESKQDESGMPNNRFLAERTGGTYSTLKVQPAELEDSGVYFCASSQGPGLGSDTQYFGPGTRLTVL.

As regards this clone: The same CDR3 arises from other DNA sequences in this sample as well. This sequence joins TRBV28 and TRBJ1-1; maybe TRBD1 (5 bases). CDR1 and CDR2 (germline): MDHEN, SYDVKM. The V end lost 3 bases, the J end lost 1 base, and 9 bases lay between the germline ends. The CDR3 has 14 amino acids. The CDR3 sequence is CASSFGGTNTEAFF. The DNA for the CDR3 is TGTGCCAGCAGTTTCGGGGGAACGAACACTGAAGCTTTCTTT.

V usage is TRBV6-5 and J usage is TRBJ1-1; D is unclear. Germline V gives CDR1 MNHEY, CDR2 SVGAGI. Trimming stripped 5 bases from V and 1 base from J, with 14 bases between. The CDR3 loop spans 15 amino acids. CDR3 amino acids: CASSPGWTQNTEAFF. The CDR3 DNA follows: TGTGCCAGCAGTCCAGGCTGGACCCAGAACACTGAAGCTTTCTTT.

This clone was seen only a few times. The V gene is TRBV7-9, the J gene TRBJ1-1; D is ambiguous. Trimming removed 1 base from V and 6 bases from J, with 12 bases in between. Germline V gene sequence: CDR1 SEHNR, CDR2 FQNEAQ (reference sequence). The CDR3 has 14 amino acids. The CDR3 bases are TGTGCCAGCAGCTTAGTAGGCGGAAGTCCTGAAGCTTTCTTT. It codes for CASSLVGGSPEAFF.

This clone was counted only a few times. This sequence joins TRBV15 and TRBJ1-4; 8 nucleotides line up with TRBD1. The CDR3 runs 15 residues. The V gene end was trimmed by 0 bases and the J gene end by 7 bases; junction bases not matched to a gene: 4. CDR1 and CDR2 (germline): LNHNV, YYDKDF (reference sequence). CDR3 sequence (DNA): TGTGCCACCAGCAGAGATCAGGGGGCTGGTGAAAAACTGTTTTTT. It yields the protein CATSRDQGAGEKLFF.

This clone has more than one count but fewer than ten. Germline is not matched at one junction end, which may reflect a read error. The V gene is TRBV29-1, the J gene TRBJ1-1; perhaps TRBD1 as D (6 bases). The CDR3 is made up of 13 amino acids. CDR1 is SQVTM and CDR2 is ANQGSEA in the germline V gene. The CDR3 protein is CSVEGGLRPSEGF. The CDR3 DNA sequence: TGCAGCGTCGAGGGGGGACTTAGGCCCTCAGAGGGATTT.

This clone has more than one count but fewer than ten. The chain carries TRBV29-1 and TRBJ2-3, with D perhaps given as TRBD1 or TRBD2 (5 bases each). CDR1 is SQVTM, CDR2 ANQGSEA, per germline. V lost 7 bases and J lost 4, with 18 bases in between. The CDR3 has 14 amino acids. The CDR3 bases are TGCAGCGCCCACGGGGCTCATGAGGCAGATACGCAGTATTTT. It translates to CSAHGAHEADTQYF.

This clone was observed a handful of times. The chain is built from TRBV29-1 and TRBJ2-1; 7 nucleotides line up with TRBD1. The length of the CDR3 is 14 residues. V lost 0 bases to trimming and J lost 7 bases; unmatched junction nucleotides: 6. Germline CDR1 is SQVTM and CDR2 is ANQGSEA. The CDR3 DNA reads TGCAGCGTTGAAGATTCGACAGGGCGAAATGAGCAGTTCTTC. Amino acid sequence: CSVEDSTGRNEQFF.

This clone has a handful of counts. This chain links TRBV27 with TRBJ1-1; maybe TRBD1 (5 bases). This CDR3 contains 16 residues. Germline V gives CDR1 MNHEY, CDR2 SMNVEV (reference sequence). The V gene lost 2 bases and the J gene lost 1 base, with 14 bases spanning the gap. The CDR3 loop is CASSLSTGRANTEAFF. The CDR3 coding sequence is TGTGCCAGCAGTTTAAGCACAGGACGGGCGAACACTGAAGCTTTCTTT.

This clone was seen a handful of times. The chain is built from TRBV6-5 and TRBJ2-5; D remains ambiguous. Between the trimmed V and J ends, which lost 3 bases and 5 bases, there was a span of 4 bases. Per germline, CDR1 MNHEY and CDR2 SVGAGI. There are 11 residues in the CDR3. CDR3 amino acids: CASSYSETQYF. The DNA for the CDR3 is TGTGCCAGCAGTTATTCGGAGACCCAGTACTTC.

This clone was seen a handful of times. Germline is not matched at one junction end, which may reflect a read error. In DNA, the CDR3 is TGTGCCAGCAGGTCCGGGACAGGCGACTATGGTGGGGCCTTC. This sequence encodes CASRSGTGDYGGAF. This chain uses TRBV6-6 with TRBJ1-2; 8 bases match TRBD1. The CDR3 extends over 14 amino acids. CDR1 is MNHNY, CDR2 SVGAGI, per germline (reference sequence).

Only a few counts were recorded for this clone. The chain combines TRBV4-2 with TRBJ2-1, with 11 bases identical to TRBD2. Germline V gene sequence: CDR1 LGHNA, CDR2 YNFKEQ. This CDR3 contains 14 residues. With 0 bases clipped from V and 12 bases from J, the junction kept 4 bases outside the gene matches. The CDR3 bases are TGTGCCAGCAGCCAAGATTGGCTAGCGGGGGGGCAGTTCTTC. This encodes CASSQDWLAGGQFF.

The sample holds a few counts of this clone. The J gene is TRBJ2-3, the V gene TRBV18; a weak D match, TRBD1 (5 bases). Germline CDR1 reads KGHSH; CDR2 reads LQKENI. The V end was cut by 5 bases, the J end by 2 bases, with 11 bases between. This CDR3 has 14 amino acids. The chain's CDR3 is CASSSPGSTDTQYF. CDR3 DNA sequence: TGTGCCAGCTCATCCCCAGGGTCCACAGATACGCAGTATTTT. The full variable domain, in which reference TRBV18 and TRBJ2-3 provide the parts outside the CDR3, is NAGVMQNPRHLVRRRGQEARLRCSPMKGHSHVYWYRQLPEEGLKFMVYLQKENIIDESGMPKERFSAEFPKEGPSILRIQQVVRGDSAAYFCASSSPGSTDTQYFGPGTRLTVL.

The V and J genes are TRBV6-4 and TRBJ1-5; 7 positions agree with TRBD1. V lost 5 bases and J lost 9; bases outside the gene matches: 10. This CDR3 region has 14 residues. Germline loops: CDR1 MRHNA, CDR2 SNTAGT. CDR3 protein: CASSREGGEGPQHF. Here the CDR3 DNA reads TGTGCCAGCAGTCGTGAAGGGGGCGAGGGGCCCCAGCATTTT.